The sequence of this T cell receptor (beta chain) was determined in a study of blood T cell repertoires in COVID-19. For the study at large: Donors in the United States, Italy and Spain gave samples during acute or convalescent COVID-19. PBMCs, B-cell-depleted T cells, or T cells provided the cDNA or gDNA that made up the material.

The length of the CDR3 is 15 residues. From germline, CDR1 is SEHNR and CDR2 FQNEAQ (reference sequence). J lost 3 bases, V lost 1 base, and 1 base had no gene match. Original handling: Amplification of reference gene primers provided the estimated nucleated cell counts. The table came from immunoSEQ multiplex PCR; TCRdb's copy has only in-frame clones and leaves some out. That table is the source of V, J and clone size, and D and trimming were worked out from the DNA. The table includes some 250,000 clones, around 85% detected once. The chain recombines TRBV7-9 with TRBJ1-5, with 9 bases matching TRBD1. The receptor was isolated from a woman in her twenties or thirties who had recovered from COVID-19. The sample consisted of peripheral blood. The CDR3 here is CASSLGDRANQPQHF. The CDR3 coding sequence is TGTGCCAGCAGCTTAGGGGACAGGGCCAATCAGCCCCAGCATTTT.